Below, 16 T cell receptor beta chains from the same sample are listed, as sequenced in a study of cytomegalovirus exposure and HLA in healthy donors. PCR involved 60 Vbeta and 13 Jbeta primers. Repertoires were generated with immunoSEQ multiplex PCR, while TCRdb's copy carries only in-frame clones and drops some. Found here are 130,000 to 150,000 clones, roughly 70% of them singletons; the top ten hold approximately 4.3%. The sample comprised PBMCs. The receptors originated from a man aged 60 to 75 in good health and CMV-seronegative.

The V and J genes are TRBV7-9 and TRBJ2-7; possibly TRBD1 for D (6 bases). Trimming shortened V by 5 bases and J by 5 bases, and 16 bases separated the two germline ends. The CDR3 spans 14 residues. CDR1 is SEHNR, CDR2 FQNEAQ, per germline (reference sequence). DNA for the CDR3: TGTGCCAGCAGCACCAAGCGAACAGGGAACGAGCAGTACTTC. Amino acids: CASSTKRTGNEQYF. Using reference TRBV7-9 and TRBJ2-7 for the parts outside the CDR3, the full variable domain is DTGVSQNPRHKITKRGQNVTFRCDPISEHNRLYWYRQTLGQGPEFLTYFQNEAQLEKSRLLSDRFSAERPKGSFSTLEIQRTEQGDSAMYLCASSTKRTGNEQYFGPGTRLTVT.

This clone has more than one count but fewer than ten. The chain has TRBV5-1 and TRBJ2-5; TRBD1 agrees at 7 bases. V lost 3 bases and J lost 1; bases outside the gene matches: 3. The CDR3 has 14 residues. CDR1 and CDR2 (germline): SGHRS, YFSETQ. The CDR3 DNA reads TGCGCCAGCAGCTCGACAGGGCCCCAAGAGACCCAGTACTTC. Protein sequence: CASSSTGPQETQYF.

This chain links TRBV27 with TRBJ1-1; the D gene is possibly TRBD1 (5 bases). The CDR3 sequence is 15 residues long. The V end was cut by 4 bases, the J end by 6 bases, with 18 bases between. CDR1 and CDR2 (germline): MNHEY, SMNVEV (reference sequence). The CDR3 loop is CASSSVRVGTAEAFF. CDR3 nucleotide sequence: TGTGCCAGCAGTTCTGTCAGGGTCGGTACGGCTGAAGCTTTCTTT.

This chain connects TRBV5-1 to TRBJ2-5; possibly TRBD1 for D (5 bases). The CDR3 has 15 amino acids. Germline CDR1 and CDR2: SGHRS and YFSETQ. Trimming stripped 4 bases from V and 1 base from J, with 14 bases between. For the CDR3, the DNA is TGCGCCAGCAGCCCCTTGGATCAGGGCCAAGAGACCCAGTACTTC. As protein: CASSPLDQGQETQYF.

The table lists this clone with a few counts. The CDR3 is CASSSRIQGSVNTQYF. In nucleotides, the CDR3 is TGTGCCAGCAGCTCTAGGATCCAGGGTTCGGTTAATACGCAGTATTTT. The gene calls are TRBV7-8 and TRBJ2-3, with D perhaps matching TRBD1 (5 bases). The CDR3 covers 16 residues. Trimming took 4 bases from V and 7 from J, leaving 21 bases between them. CDR1 and CDR2 (germline): SGHVS, FQNEAQ.

Here the CDR3 DNA reads TGTGCCTGGAGTGTAGACAGTCCTTACGAGCAGTACTTC. It encodes CAWSVDSPYEQYF. The chain employs TRBV30 and TRBJ2-7, with D possibly matching TRBD1 (5 bases). The CDR3 is made up of 13 amino acids. Germline V gives CDR1 GTSNPN, CDR2 SVGIG (reference sequence). Trimming stripped 0 bases from V and 4 bases from J, with 10 bases between.

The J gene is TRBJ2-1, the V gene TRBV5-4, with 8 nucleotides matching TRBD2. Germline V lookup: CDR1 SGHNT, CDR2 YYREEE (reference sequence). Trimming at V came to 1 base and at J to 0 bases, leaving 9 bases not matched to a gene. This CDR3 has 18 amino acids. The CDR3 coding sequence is TGTGCCAGCAGCTTGAGGGTAGCGGGGCTGAGCTCCTACAATGAGCAGTTCTTC. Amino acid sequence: CASSLRVAGLSSYNEQFF.

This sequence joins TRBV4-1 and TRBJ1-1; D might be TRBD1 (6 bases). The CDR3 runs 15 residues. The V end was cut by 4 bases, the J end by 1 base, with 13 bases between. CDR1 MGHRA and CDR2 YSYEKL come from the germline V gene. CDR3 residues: CASSLHVGANTEAFF. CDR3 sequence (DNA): TGCGCCAGCAGCCTCCACGTGGGGGCGAACACTGAAGCTTTCTTT.

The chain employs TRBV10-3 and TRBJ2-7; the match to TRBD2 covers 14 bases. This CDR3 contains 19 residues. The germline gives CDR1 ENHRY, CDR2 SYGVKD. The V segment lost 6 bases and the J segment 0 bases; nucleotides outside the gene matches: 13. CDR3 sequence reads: CAISEIGTSGSMGSYEQYF. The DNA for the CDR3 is TGTGCCATCAGCGAAATCGGGACTAGCGGGAGTATGGGCTCCTACGAGCAGTACTTC.

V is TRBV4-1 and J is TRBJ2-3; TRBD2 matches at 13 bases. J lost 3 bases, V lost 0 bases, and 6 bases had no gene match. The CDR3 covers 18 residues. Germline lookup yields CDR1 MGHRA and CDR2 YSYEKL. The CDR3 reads CASSQDFATSGRTDTQYF. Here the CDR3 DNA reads TGCGCCAGCAGCCAAGATTTCGCGACTAGCGGGAGGACAGATACGCAGTATTTT.

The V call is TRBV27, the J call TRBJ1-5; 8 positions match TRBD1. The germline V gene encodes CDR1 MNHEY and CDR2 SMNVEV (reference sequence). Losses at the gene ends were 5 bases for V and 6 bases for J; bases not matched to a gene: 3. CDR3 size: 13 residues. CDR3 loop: CASSQGAVQPQHF. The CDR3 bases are TGTGCCAGCAGTCAGGGGGCTGTTCAGCCCCAGCATTTT.

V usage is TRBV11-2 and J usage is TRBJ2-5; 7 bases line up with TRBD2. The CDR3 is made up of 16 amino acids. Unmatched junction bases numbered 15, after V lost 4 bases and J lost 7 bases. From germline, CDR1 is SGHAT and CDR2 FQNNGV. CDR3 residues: CASSSRAGERIGTQYF. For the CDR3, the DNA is TGTGCCAGCAGCTCCCGGGCGGGAGAGAGGATCGGGACCCAGTACTTC.

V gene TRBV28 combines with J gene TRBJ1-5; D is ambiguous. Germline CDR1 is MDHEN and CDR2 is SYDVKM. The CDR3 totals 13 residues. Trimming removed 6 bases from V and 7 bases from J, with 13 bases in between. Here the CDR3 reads CASRDPGYQPQHF. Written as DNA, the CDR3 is TGTGCCAGCAGAGATCCGGGGTACCAGCCCCAGCATTTT.

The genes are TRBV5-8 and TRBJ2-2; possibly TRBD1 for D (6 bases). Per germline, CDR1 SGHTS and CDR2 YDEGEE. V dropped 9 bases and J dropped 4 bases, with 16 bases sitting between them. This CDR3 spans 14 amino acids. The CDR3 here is CATNPQGTTGELFF. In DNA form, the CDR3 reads TGTGCCACCAATCCACAGGGTACCACCGGGGAGCTGTTTTTT.

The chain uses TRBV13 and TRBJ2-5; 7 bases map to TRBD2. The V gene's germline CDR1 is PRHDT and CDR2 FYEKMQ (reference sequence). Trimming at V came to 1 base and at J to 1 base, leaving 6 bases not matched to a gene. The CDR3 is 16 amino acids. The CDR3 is CASSLDPSSGQETQYF. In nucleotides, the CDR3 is TGTGCCAGCAGCTTAGACCCCTCTAGCGGCCAAGAGACCCAGTACTTC.

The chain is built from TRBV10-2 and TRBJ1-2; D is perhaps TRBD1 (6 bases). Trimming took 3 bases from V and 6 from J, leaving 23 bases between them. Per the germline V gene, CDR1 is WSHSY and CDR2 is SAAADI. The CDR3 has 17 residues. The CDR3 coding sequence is TGCGCCAGCAGTGAAGCCCGTCCCTTAGGGGGAGATAATGGCTACACCTTC. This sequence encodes CASSEARPLGGDNGYTF.